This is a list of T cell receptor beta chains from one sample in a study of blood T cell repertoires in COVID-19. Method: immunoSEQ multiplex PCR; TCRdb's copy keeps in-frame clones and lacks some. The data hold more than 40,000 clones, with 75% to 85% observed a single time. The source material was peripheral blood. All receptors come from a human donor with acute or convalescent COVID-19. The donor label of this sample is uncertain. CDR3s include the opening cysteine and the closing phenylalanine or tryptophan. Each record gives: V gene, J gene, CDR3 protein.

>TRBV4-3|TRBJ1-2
CASSQARDRGGFGYTF
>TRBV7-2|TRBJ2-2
CASSFQGVTGELFF
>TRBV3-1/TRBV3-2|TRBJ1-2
CASSQDSSVSVGYTF
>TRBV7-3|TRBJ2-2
CASSLLGSGTGELFF
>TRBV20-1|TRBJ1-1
CSASELTEAFF
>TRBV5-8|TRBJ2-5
CASSWGHTHSQETQYF
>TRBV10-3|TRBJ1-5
CAMTSGGNQPQHF
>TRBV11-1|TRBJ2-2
CASSGQEVLGELFF
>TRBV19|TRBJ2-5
CASSITSGGWETQYF
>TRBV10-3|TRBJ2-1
CAISVFSEGDEQFF
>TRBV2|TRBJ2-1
CASKTSEQFF
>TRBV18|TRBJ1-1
CASSPGGESTEAFF
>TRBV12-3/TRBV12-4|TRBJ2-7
CASRTDRGRQYF
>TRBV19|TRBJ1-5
CASSGTGGYQPQHF
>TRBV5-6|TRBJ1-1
CASSLAGVGNGPTFF
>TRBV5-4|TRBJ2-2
CASRRQNTGELFF
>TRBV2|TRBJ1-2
CASSERQSYGYTF
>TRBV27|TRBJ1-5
CASSLNRDSNQPQHF
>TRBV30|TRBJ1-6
CAGTSGVSNSPLHF
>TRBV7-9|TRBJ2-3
CASSAGTSTDTQYF
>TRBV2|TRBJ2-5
CASSELAGQSTQYF
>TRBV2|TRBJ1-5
CASRTEYNQPQHF
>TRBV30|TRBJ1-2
CAWSVWGTTSYGYTF
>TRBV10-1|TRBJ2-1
CASSEVAGGQQFF
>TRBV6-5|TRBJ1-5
CASSFNQPQHF
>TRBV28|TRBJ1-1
CASSSNNRGRGAFF
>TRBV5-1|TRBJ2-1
CASSAKGLAGAASYNEQFF
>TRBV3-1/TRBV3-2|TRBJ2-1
CASSLRGAAGNEQFF
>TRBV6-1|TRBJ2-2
CASSEQGAVPGELFF
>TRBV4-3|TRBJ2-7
CASSQEWELASYEQYF
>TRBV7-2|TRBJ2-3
CASSLAGADTQYF
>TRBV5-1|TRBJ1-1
CASGSMNTEAFF
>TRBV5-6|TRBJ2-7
CASSTAPDRGSYEQYF
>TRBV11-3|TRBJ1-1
CASSVGTGQPNTEAFF
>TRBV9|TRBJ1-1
CASSVAGAWNTEAFF
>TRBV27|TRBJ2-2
CASSLAVASGRSGELFF
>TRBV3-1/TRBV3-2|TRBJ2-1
CASSHATVGPPYNEQFF
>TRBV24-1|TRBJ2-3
CATSDLPGLAGNRGTDTQYF
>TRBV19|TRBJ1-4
CASTTLQGGEKLFF
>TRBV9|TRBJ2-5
CASSSWEETQYF
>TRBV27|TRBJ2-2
CASSSADLTYTGELFF
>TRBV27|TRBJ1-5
CASSQQGWSQPQHF
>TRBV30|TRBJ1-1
CAWSAGQGNTEAFF
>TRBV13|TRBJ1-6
CASSWTGGRDSPLHF
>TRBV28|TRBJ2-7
CASRSGSYEQYF
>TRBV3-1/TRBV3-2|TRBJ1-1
CASSQGFYTNTEAFF
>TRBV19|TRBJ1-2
CASSPGGANYGYTF
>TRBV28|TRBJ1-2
CASSSPGQNSYGYTF
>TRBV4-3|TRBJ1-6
CASSQELGLRDSPLHF
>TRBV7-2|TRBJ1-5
CASSLEGVSNQPQHF
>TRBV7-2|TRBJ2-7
CASSPPGLAGNEQYF
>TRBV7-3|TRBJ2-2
CASSSARGGTGELFF